Following are 15 T cell receptor beta chains from one sample sequenced in a study of shared clonotypes between healthy human individuals. Assay used: immunoSEQ multiplex PCR; TCRdb lists only in-frame clones, some missing. The top ten hold roughly 0.56% of the sample, which has more than 1 million clones, 75% to 85% seen once. Sequenced material: memory CD4+ T cells from PBMCs. Subset defined: CD45RA-negative fraction. These receptors were taken from a man younger than 35 in good health. Some clones in this sample may be carry-over from other donors' samples.

This clone occurred once. The rearrangement uses TRBV6-1 and TRBJ2-7, with D maybe TRBD2 (5 bases). The CDR3 covers 21 residues. Germline values: CDR1 MNHNS, CDR2 SASEGT. V was pared by 1 base and J by 4 bases, with 32 bases between. DNA of the CDR3: TGTGCCAGCAGTGAAGGGACGCCAAGAGGGTGGTTAGCCACAAAAAGGTACGAGCAGTACTTC. Protein product: CASSEGTPRGWLATKRYEQYF.

The chain employs TRBV27 and TRBJ2-3; D might be TRBD1 (6 bases). The CDR3 covers 14 residues. V dropped 5 bases and J dropped 6 bases, with 15 bases sitting between them. Germline lookup yields CDR1 MNHEY and CDR2 SMNVEV (reference sequence). This chain's CDR3 is CASSRGRGLDTQYF. DNA for the CDR3: TGTGCCAGCAGTCGGGGCAGGGGCCTGGATACGCAGTATTTT.

As concerns this clone: A read error is possible here, since a much larger clone lies one base away. The V gene is TRBV7-2, the J gene TRBJ1-2; D is unclear. Trimming removed 5 bases at V and 5 bases at J, with 9 bases between. This CDR3 is built from 12 residues. Germline CDR1 is SGHTA and CDR2 is FQGNSA. The CDR3 region has the DNA TGTGCCAGCAGCCCCCAGGAATATGGCTACACCTTC. Amino acid sequence: CASSPQEYGYTF. The whole variable domain, remainder taken from reference TRBV7-2 and TRBJ1-2, is GAGVSQSPSNKVTEKGKDVELRCDPISGHTALYWYRQSLGQGLEFLIYFQGNSAPDKSGLPSDRFSAERTGGSVSTLTIQRTQQEDSAVYLCASSPQEYGYTFGSGTRLTVV.

The chain employs TRBV5-1 and TRBJ2-3; the D gene could be TRBD1 or TRBD2 (7 bases each). From germline, CDR1 is SGHRS and CDR2 YFSETQ. The CDR3 loop spans 16 amino acids. Trimming left V 2 bases short and J 2 bases short, with 15 bases between. CDR3 loop: CASSFRGGGYTDTQYF. CDR3 nucleotide sequence: TGCGCCAGCAGCTTCCGGGGAGGGGGCTACACAGATACGCAGTATTTT.

This clone was seen only a few times. The genes are TRBV18 and TRBJ1-5; D is unclear. CDR1 and CDR2 (germline): KGHSH, LQKENI. The CDR3 sequence is 15 residues long. The ends were cut back, 4 bases at V and 1 base at J, with 11 bases in the middle. The CDR3 DNA sequence: TGTGCCAGCTCACTGGGCCCCAAAAGCAATCAGCCCCAGCATTTT. Its translation is CASSLGPKSNQPQHF.

The chain uses TRBV5-1 and TRBJ2-3; D may be TRBD2 (7 bases). V lost 4 bases and J lost 4, with 13 bases in between. This CDR3 is 14 amino acids long. Per the germline V gene, CDR1 is SGHRS and CDR2 is YFSETQ. The CDR3 coding sequence is TGCGCCAGCAGCCAAAGGGGGGGCCCAGATACGCAGTATTTT. It yields the protein CASSQRGGPDTQYF. The whole variable domain, filled in from reference TRBV5-1 and TRBJ2-3, reads KAGVTQTPRYLIKTRGQQVTLSCSPISGHRSVSWYQQTPGQGLQFLFEYFSETQRNKGNFPGRFSGRQFSNSRSEMNVSTLELGDSALYLCASSQRGGPDTQYFGPGTRLTVL.

This clone has only a few counts. The rearrangement joins TRBV6-6 to TRBJ1-5, with TRBD1 matching over 7 bases. V trimming: 0 bases; J trimming: 3 bases; junction bases outside the gene matches: 2. CDR1 and CDR2 from the germline V gene are MNHNY and SVGAGI (reference sequence). The CDR3 spans 15 residues. CDR3 loop: CASSYSTGPNQPQHF. CDR3 coding DNA: TGTGCCAGCAGTTACTCGACAGGGCCCAATCAGCCCCAGCATTTT.

The chain links TRBV4-1 to TRBJ2-3; tentatively, D is TRBD2 (6 bases). Between the trimmed V and J ends, which lost 1 base and 0 bases, there was a span of 14 bases. CDR1 is MGHRA and CDR2 is YSYEKL in the germline V gene. This CDR3 region has 17 residues. The CDR3 DNA sequence: TGCGCCAGCAGCCAAGGATTGTGGGAGGTGAGCACAGATACGCAGTATTTT. Its protein product is CASSQGLWEVSTDTQYF.

V gene TRBV7-7 combines with J gene TRBJ2-2; D might be TRBD1 (5 bases). This CDR3 is 14 amino acids long. Germline V CDR1 and CDR2: SSHAT, FNYEAQ (reference sequence). The V gene lost 5 bases and the J gene lost 7 bases, with 14 bases spanning the gap. This chain's CDR3 is CASSPRAFSGELFF. CDR3 DNA: TGTGCCAGCAGCCCCAGGGCATTTAGCGGGGAGCTGTTTTTT.

Details on this clone: A read error may be the cause here, since a much bigger clone is one base away. Other DNA sequences in the sample encode the same CDR3. This sequence joins TRBV5-1 and TRBJ2-1; D might be TRBD2 (5 bases). Germline V gene data show CDR1 as SGHRS and CDR2 as YFSETQ. V was trimmed by 0 bases and J by 7 bases, leaving 5 bases between them. CDR3 length equals 12 residues. Written as DNA, the CDR3 is TGCGCCAGCAGCTTGGCGGGGAATGAGCAGTTCTTC. The encoded protein is CASSLAGNEQFF. Looking up the rest from reference TRBV5-1 and TRBJ2-1 gives the full variable domain: KAGVTQTPRYLIKTRGQQVTLSCSPISGHRSVSWYQQTPGQGLQFLFEYFSETQRNKGNFPGRFSGRQFSNSRSEMNVSTLELGDSALYLCASSLAGNEQFFGPGTRLTVL.

This clone turned up a few times. The chain uses TRBV5-1 and TRBJ2-5; D gene unclear. Trimming shortened V by 8 bases and J by 2 bases, and 13 bases separated the two germline ends. Per the germline V gene, CDR1 is SGHRS and CDR2 is YFSETQ. The CDR3 runs to 13 residues. CDR3 in amino acids: CASAVVGQETQYF. CDR3 nucleotide sequence: TGCGCCAGTGCGGTTGTGGGTCAAGAGACCCAGTACTTC.

The rearrangement joins TRBV18 to TRBJ1-3, with 7 bases aligning to TRBD1. There are 15 residues in the CDR3. After removal of 3 bases from V and 2 bases from J, the junction contained 4 bases not matched to a gene. The germline V gene has CDR1 KGHSH and CDR2 LQKENI. The CDR3 nucleotides are TGTGCCAGCTCACCCGGACAGGCTGCTGGAAACACCATATATTTT. Residues: CASSPGQAAGNTIYF. The whole variable domain, remainder taken from reference TRBV18 and TRBJ1-3, is NAGVMQNPRHLVRRRGQEARLRCSPMKGHSHVYWYRQLPEEGLKFMVYLQKENIIDESGMPKERFSAEFPKEGPSILRIQQVVRGDSAAYFCASSPGQAAGNTIYFGEGSWLTVV.

The V gene is TRBV7-3, the J gene TRBJ2-2; D is undetermined. This CDR3 is 13 amino acids long. V gave up 4 bases and J gave up 5 bases, with 8 bases separating them. The germline V gene has CDR1 SGHTA and CDR2 FQGTGA. The DNA of the CDR3 is TGTGCCAGCAGCTCCCGGCAGACCGGGGAGCTGTTTTTT. Its protein is CASSSRQTGELFF.

The V call is TRBV15, the J call TRBJ2-5; D gene uncertain. V dropped 0 bases and J dropped 4 bases, with 9 bases sitting between them. CDR3 length equals 14 residues. Germline CDR1 LNHNV, CDR2 YYDKDF (reference sequence). CDR3 sequence: CATSRDSRRETQYF. The CDR3 coding sequence is TGTGCCACCAGCAGAGATTCAAGGAGAGAGACCCAGTACTTC.

This clone was found once. This chain links TRBV5-1 with TRBJ2-1; D is tentatively TRBD1 or TRBD2 (5 bases each). This CDR3 is built from 16 residues. CDR1 is SGHRS, CDR2 YFSETQ, per germline. The V end lost 7 bases, the J end lost 8 bases, and 25 bases lay between the germline ends. CDR3 region: CASAFGPRAGTDEQFF. CDR3 DNA: TGCGCCAGCGCATTTGGGCCCCGAGCCGGGACCGATGAGCAGTTCTTC.